The 2 T cell receptor beta chains below were found in one sample sequenced in a study of cytomegalovirus exposure and HLA in healthy donors. This table comes from immunoSEQ multiplex PCR, and its TCRdb copy is limited to in-frame clones, with some not included. The sample has approximately 300,000 clones, approximately 90% seen once. Input material: PBMCs. The source is a woman aged 18-35 years in good health and CMV-seronegative.

The chain recombines TRBV6-1 with TRBJ2-7, with 11 nucleotides matching TRBD2. CDR1 MNHNS and CDR2 SASEGT come from the germline V gene. J lost 6 bases, V lost 1 base, and 11 bases had no gene match. This CDR3 has 17 amino acids. The CDR3 region has the DNA TGTGCCAGCAGTGAAGAGGCTTTACTAGCGGGAGTAAGCGAGCAGTACTTC. This translates into CASSEEALLAGVSEQYF.

The chain links TRBV2 to TRBJ1-5; D gene uncertain. Germline CDR1 is SNHLY and CDR2 is FYNNEI. This CDR3 is built from 15 residues. Trimming shortened V by 4 bases and J by 2 bases, and 12 bases separated the two germline ends. The CDR3 is CASSGRPQGNQPQHF. In nucleotides, the CDR3 is TGTGCCAGCAGTGGCAGGCCCCAGGGCAATCAGCCCCAGCATTTT. Full variable domain (outside the CDR3, taken from reference TRBV2 and TRBJ1-5): EPEVTQTPSHQVTQMGQEVILRCVPISNHLYFYWYRQILGQKVEFLVSFYNNEISEKSEIFDDQFSVERPDGSNFTLKIRSTKLEDSAMYFCASSGRPQGNQPQHFGDGTRLSIL.